Ten or more counts support the clone carrying this T cell receptor (beta chain). This entry comes from a study of CD8 T cells in ankylosing spondylitis. Germline CDR1 reads SGHVS; CDR2 reads FNYEAQ. The CDR3 covers 15 residues. The junction had 4 bases not matched to a gene; V was cut back by 5 bases and J by 5 bases. TCRdb analysed the 5' RACE reads with MiXCR anew, one entry per CDR3 protein. Of roughly 230,000 distinct CDR3 sequences detected, approximately 8% appear once; the ten largest clones hold around 4.4%. The chain has TRBV7-6 and TRBJ2-2; 11 nucleotides line up with TRBD2. The sequence derives from a female donor with ankylosing spondylitis or in good health (not recorded which). Sequenced material: blood, either unsorted or a sorted T cell fraction (not recorded which). CDR3 nucleotide sequence: TGTGCCAGCAGCCCTCGGACTAGCGGGACCGGGGAGCTGTTTTTT. Residues: CASSPRTSGTGELFF.